This TCR beta chain was recovered during a study of blood T cell repertoires in COVID-19. Whole-study context: Researchers got acute and convalescent COVID-19 samples from the United States, Italy and Spain.

The method was immunoSEQ multiplex PCR; TCRdb's version includes in-frame clones alone and lacks a portion of them. This table has roughly 400,000 clones, roughly 84% appearing once. Material for sequencing was PBMCs or T cells enriched from blood (not recorded which). The TCR originated in a young woman who had been exposed to COVID-19.

The CDR3, as DNA: TGTGCCACCAGGCGGGGCCAGGGGGCTTCTGGAAACACCATATATTTT. Protein sequence: CATRRGQGASGNTIYF. The chain couples TRBV24-1 to TRBJ1-3; 8 positions agree with TRBD1. Germline V gives CDR1 KGHDR, CDR2 SFDVKD. There are 16 residues in the CDR3. Trimming took 7 bases from V and 1 from J; bases not matched to a gene: 8.